These T cell receptor beta chains were read from a single sample in a study of T cell responses to AZD1222 COVID-19 vaccine. The table came from immunoSEQ multiplex PCR; TCRdb's copy has only in-frame clones and leaves some out. Here the sample spans about 190,000 clones, over 80% being singletons. Sequencing was performed on peripheral blood, taken on day 0 of AZD1222 vaccination. These receptors were collected from an adult in good health. Each CDR3 is given with its conserved first and last residue. Fields, in order: V gene, D gene, J gene, CDR3 length, clone size, CDR3 DNA, CDR3 protein. A D gene is named only where the DNA matches it firmly. Only part of the rows carry a size: once, few, many, or a class if the clone is expanded.

V: TRBV6-5; D: -; J: TRBJ1-3; length: 16; size: once; DNA: TGTGCCAGCAGTTACTCGGGCGGTGGCTCTGGAAACACCATATATTTT; CDR3: CASSYSGGGSGNTIYF
V: TRBV19; D: -; J: TRBJ1-1; length: 16; size: -; DNA: TGTGCCAGTAGTATCGGGTCTAACCAGGGGAAGGCTGAAGCTTTCTTT; CDR3: CASSIGSNQGKAEAFF
V: TRBV20-1; D: -; J: TRBJ1-5; length: 16; size: once; DNA: TGCAGTGCTAGTACCTCTGGGGGGGAGAGTAATCAGCCCCAGCATTTT; CDR3: CSASTSGGESNQPQHF
V: TRBV5-1; D: -; J: TRBJ1-1; length: 14; size: once; DNA: TGCGCCAGCAGGAATACGTACAGAAACACTGAAGCTTTCTTT; CDR3: CASRNTYRNTEAFF
V: TRBV2; D: -; J: TRBJ2-7; length: 14; size: once; DNA: TGTGCCAGCAGTGAAGTGGTCAGCTCCTACGAGCAGTACTTC; CDR3: CASSEVVSSYEQYF
V: TRBV7-3; D: TRBD2; J: TRBJ2-3; length: 15; size: -; DNA: TGTGCCAGCAGCTTAAAAAGCGGGGGCACAGATACGCAGTATTTT; CDR3: CASSLKSGGTDTQYF
V: TRBV7-9; D: -; J: TRBJ1-1; length: 15; size: -; DNA: TGTGCCAGCAGCTTCGGTGGGGCAGACAACACTGAAGCTTTCTTT; CDR3: CASSFGGADNTEAFF
V: TRBV5-8; D: -; J: TRBJ1-2; length: 12; size: -; DNA: TGTGCCAGCAGCTTCCGAGGAGGGTTCCACACCTTC; CDR3: CASSFRGGFHTF
V: TRBV7-2; D: -; J: TRBJ1-4; length: 14; size: -; DNA: TGTGCCAGCAGTCAGGGAGCTGCTAATGAAAAACTGTTTTTT; CDR3: CASSQGAANEKLFF
V: TRBV4-1; D: -; J: TRBJ1-2; length: 15; size: -; DNA: TGCGCCAGCAGCCAAGATGAACGGGGGTGGGGTGGCTACACCTTC; CDR3: CASSQDERGWGGYTF
V: TRBV18; D: -; J: TRBJ1-1; length: 15; size: -; DNA: TGTGCCAGCTCACCGGTTATTGCAGTGAACACTGAAGCTTTCTTT; CDR3: CASSPVIAVNTEAFF